This T cell receptor beta chain originates from a study of T cells after yellow fever vaccination. This CDR3 has 17 amino acids. Germline-derived CDR1 and CDR2 are SGDLS and YYNGEE. V shed 0 bases and J 0 bases; nucleotides not matched to a gene: 6. TCRdb re-analysed the 5' RACE reads in MiXCR, keeping a single row per CDR3 protein. Here the sample spans about 350,000 distinct CDR3 sequences, around a tenth being singletons. Sample: PBMCs, taken on the day of the first yellow fever vaccination. This clonotype was obtained from a man between 18 and 29 years old who received the YFV17D yellow fever vaccine. The chain combines TRBV9 with TRBJ1-3; TRBD1 aligns across 7 bases. As DNA, the CDR3 is TGTGCCAGCAGCGTAGGAACTGACAGGGCCTCTGGAAACACCATATATTTT. This sequence encodes CASSVGTDRASGNTIYF.